This TCR beta chain came from a study of T cell responses to AZD1222 COVID-19 vaccine. At the level of the study: Pooled in the analysis were second doses at about 4 or about 12 weeks.

Regarding this clone: Its antigen remains unknown.

Whole-study findings and limits: After two AZD1222 doses, spike-specific TCR breadth and depth rose versus day 0. Baseline testing showed seropositivity in only five to seven AZD1222 recipients.

Per germline, CDR1 SQVTM and CDR2 ANQGSEA. The CDR3 loop spans 11 amino acids. Libraries were prepared by immunoSEQ multiplex PCR; TCRdb keeps only in-frame clonotypes and omits some of them. The sample holds some 130,000 clones; roughly 90% are singletons and the top ten take about 6%. The chain has TRBV29-1 and TRBJ2-7, with D perhaps given as TRBD1 or TRBD2 (5 bases each). The source was peripheral blood, collected on day 0 of AZD1222 vaccination. This clonotype was sampled from an adult in good health. The CDR3 bases are TGCAGTTGCACAGAGGGGCACGAGCAGTACTTC. Encoded protein: CSCTEGHEQYF.